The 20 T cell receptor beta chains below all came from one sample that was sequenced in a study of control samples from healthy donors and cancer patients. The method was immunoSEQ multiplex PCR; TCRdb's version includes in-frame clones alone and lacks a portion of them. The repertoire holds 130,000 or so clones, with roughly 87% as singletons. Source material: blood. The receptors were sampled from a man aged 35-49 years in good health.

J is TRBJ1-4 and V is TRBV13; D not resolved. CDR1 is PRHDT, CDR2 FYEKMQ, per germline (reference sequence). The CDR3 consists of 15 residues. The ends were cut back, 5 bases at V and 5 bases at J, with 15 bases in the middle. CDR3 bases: TGTGCCAGCAGCCCAGGCGGAAATATCAATGAAAAACTGTTTTTT. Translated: CASSPGGNINEKLFF.

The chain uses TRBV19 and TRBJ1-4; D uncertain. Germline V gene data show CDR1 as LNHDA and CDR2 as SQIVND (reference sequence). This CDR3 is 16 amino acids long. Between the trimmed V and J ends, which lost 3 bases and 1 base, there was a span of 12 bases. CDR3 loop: CASSIVLGGTNEKLFF. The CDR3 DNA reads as TGTGCCAGTAGTATCGTGCTGGGAGGAACTAATGAAAAACTGTTTTTT. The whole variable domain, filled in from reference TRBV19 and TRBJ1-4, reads DGGITQSPKYLFRKEGQNVTLSCEQNLNHDAMYWYRQDPGQGLRLIYYSQIVNDFQKGDIAEGYSVSREKKESFPLTVTSAQKNPTAFYLCASSIVLGGTNEKLFFGSGTQLSVL.

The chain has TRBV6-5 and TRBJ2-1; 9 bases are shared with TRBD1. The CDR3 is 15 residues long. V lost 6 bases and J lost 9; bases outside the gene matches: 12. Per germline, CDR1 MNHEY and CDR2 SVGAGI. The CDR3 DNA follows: TGTGCCAGCAGGTCCCGGGGGACAGGGTTGGTTGAGCAGTTCTTC. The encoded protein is CASRSRGTGLVEQFF.

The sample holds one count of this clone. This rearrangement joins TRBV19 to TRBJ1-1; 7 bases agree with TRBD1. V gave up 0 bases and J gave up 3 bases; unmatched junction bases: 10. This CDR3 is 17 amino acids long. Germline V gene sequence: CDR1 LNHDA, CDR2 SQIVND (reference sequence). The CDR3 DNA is TGTGCCAGTAGTATAGAGAACAGGGGCGGTGGGTACACTGAAGCTTTCTTT. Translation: CASSIENRGGGYTEAFF.

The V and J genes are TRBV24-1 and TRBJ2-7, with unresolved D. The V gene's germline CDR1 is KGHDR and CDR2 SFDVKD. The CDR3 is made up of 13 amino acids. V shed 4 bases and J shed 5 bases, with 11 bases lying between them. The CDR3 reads CATSDPNLNEQYF. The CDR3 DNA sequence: TGTGCCACCAGTGACCCCAACCTCAACGAGCAGTACTTC.

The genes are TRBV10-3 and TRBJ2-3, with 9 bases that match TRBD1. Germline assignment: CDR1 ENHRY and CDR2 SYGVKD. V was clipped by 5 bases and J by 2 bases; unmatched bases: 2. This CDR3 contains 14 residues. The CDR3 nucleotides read TGTGCCATCAGTACAGGGGGCCCCACAGATACGCAGTATTTT. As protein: CAISTGGPTDTQYF.

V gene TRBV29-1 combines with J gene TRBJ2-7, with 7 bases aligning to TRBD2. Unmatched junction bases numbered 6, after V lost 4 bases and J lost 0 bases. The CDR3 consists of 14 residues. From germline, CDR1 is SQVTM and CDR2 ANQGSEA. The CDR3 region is CSVVWGGSSYEQYF. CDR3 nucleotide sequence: TGCAGCGTTGTCTGGGGGGGTAGCTCCTACGAGCAGTACTTC.

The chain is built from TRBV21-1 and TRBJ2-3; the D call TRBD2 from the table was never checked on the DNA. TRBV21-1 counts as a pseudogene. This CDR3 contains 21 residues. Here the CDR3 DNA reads TGTGCCAGCAGCAAAGAATCGCTTAGCGGGGGGGCCCATCCCAGCACAGATACGCAGTATTTT. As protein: CASSKESLSGGAHPSTDTQYF.

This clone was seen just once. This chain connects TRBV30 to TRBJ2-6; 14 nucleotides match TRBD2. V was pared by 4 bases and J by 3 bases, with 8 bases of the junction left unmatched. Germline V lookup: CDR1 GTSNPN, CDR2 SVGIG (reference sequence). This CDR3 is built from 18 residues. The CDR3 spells CAWTRLAGGPHGANVLTF. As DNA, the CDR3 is TGTGCCTGGACCCGACTAGCGGGGGGGCCGCATGGGGCCAACGTCCTGACTTTC.

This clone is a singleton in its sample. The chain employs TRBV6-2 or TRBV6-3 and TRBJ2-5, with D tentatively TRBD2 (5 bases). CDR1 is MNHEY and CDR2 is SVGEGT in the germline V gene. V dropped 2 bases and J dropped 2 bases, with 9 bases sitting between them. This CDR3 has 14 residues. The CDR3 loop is CASSYNGEQETQYF. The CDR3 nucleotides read TGTGCCAGCAGTTACAACGGGGAGCAAGAGACCCAGTACTTC.

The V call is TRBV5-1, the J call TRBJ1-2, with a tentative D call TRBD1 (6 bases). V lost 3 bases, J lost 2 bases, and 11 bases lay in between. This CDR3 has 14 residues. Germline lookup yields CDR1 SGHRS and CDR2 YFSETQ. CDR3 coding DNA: TGCGCCAGCAGCTCCCTGGGGGCGAACTATGGCTACACCTTC. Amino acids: CASSSLGANYGYTF.

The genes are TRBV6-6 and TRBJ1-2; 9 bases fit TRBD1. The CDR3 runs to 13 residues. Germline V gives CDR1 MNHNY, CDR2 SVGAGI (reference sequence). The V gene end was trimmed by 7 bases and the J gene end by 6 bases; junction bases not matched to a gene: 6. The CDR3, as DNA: TGTGCCAGCACCCTAAGGACAGGGGATGGCTACACCTTC. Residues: CASTLRTGDGYTF.

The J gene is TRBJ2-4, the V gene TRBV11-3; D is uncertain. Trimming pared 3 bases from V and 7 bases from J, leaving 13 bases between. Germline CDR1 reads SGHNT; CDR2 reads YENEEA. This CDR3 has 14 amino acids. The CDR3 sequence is CASSFEFALNIQYF. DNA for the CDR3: TGTGCCAGCAGCTTTGAATTTGCTCTTAACATTCAGTACTTC.

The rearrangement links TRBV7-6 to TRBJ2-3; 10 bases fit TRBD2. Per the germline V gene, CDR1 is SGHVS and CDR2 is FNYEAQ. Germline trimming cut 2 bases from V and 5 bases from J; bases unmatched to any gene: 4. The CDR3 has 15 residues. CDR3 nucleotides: TGTGCCAGCAGCTTACAAGCGGGGGGGCGAGATACGCAGTATTTT. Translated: CASSLQAGGRDTQYF.

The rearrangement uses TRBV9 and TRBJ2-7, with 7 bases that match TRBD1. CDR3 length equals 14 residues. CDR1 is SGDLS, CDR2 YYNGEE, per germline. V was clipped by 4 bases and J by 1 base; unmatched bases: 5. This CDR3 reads CASSPQTGSYEQYF. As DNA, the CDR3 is TGTGCCAGCAGCCCCCAGACAGGGTCCTACGAGCAGTACTTC.

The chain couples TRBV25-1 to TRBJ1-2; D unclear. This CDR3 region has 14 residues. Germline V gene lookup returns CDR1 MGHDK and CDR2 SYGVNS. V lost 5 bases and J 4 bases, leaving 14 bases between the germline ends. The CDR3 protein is CASSLTGSFYGYTF. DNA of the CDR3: TGTGCCAGCAGTCTTACCGGGTCCTTCTATGGCTACACCTTC.

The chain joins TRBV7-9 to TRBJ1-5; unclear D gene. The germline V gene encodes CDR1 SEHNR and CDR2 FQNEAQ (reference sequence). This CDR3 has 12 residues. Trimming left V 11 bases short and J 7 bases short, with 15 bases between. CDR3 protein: CAVAGSGQPQHF. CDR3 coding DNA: TGTGCCGTAGCGGGGAGTGGACAGCCCCAGCATTTT. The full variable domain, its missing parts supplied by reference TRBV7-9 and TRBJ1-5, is DTGVSQNPRHKITKRGQNVTFRCDPISEHNRLYWYRQTLGQGPEFLTYFQNEAQLEKSRLLSDRFSAERPKGSFSTLEIQRTEQGDSAMYLCAVAGSGQPQHFGDGTRLSIL.

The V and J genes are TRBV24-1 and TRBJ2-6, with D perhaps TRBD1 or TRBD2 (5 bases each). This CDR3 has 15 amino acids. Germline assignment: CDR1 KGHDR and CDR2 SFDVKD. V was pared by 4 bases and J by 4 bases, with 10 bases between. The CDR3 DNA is TGTGCCACCAGTGACCCCGGGGCCGGGGCCAACGTCCTGACTTTC. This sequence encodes CATSDPGAGANVLTF.

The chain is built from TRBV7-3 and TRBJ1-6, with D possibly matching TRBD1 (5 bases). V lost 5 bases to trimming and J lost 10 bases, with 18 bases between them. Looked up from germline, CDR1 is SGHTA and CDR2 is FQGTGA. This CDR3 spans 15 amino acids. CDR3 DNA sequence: TGTGCCAGCAGCCAAATTGCGGGACGGGAATCACCCCTCCACTTT. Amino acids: CASSQIAGRESPLHF.

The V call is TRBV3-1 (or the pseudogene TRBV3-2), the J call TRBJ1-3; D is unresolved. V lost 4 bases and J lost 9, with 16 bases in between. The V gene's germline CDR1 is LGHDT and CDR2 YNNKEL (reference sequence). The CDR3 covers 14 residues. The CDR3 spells CASSLILLSGTIYF. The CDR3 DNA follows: TGTGCCAGCAGCCTAATTTTACTTAGCGGCACCATATATTTT.